Listed below are T cell receptor beta chains from one sample, sequenced in a study of OX40 agonist ivuxolimab in advanced cancers. Assay: immunoSEQ multiplex PCR; the TCRdb copy retains only in-frame clones and omits some. The repertoire holds about 90,000 clones, with around 90% as singletons. Here the sequenced sample was CD4+ or CD8+ T cells sorted from blood, taken in a trial of the OX40 agonist ivuxolimab. The receptors were gathered from an adult with an advanced solid tumor such as melanoma, head and neck, liver or kidney cancer. Each CDR3 is given without its conserved first and last residue. The D gene is left open where the match is weak. Only part of the rows carry a size: once, few, many, or a class if the clone is expanded.

-,TRBJ2-7,-,TRBV7-2,ASSLVRSTPYEQY
-,TRBJ2-5,TRBD2,TRBV7-6,ASSLGGLEETQY
-,TRBJ2-1,-,TRBV2,ASSLIGGDYNEQF
-,TRBJ2-7,TRBD1,TRBV4-1,ASSQEGQGAYEQY
-,TRBJ2-2,-,TRBV9,ASSVGSGAPTGELF
-,TRBJ2-5,-,TRBV11-2,ASSLTGLGETQY
once,TRBJ2-5,TRBD1,TRBV27,ASSGWDRGETQY
-,TRBJ2-7,TRBD1,TRBV4-1,ASSLHTGTGYEQY
-,TRBJ1-2,TRBD1,TRBV11-3,ASSIEGQGAHAYGYT
-,TRBJ2-1,-,TRBV10-3,AIRRGVAYNEQF
-,TRBJ2-1,-,TRBV5-6,ASSFWLLDSYNEQF
-,TRBJ2-2,-,TRBV13,ASSRDGTGELF
-,TRBJ2-3,-,TRBV30,AWTLGADTDTQY
-,TRBJ2-1,TRBD2,TRBV27,ASSLRGASGHEQF
-,TRBJ1-2,-,TRBV15,ATSSDSGKTYGYT
-,TRBJ2-7,-,TRBV6-6,ASSYSGTPYEQY
-,TRBJ2-2,TRBD2,TRBV4-3,ASSLAGGFTGELF
-,TRBJ1-5,-,TRBV18,ASSPRRNQPQH
-,TRBJ2-2,-,TRBV19,ASSIDRGVRTGELF
-,TRBJ2-3,-,TRBV12-2,ASRLSWRENRDTQY
-,TRBJ2-2,TRBD1,TRBV5-1,ASSPGQGTTGELF
-,TRBJ1-4,-,TRBV21-1,ASSNYDRGRGTNEKLF
few,TRBJ1-3,-,TRBV10-1,ASKIGNTIY
-,TRBJ2-3,-,TRBV4-1,ASSQPTRGERTDTQY
-,TRBJ2-7,-,TRBV6-1,ASSELAGTN
-,TRBJ2-3,TRBD2,TRBV11-3,ASSLVGLVVDTQY
once,TRBJ1-6,-,TRBV2,ASSDTEWGRDNSPLH
-,TRBJ2-5,TRBD1,TRBV5-4,ASSFQGARETQY
-,TRBJ2-2,-,TRBV27,ASSYAGRITGELF
-,TRBJ2-7,-,TRBV28,ASSLGGYEQY
-,TRBJ2-3,TRBD1,TRBV6-6,ASSYRGEPTDTQY
-,-,-,TRBV14,ASSQYRSSYEQY
-,TRBJ2-7,TRBD2,TRBV30,AWAPGGRNEQY
few,TRBJ1-3,TRBD1,TRBV7-9,ASSSTGVIAGNTIY
-,TRBJ1-1,-,TRBV13,ASSLGGRAEAF
-,TRBJ2-7,-,TRBV6-6,ASSYLREQY
-,TRBJ2-3,TRBD2,TRBV27,ASSWTSGADTQY
once,TRBJ1-5,-,TRBV15,ATSRDMGNQPQH
-,TRBJ2-7,-,TRBV11-3,ASSRTGYEQY
few,TRBJ2-3,-,TRBV6-1,ASSKWEEATDTQY
-,TRBJ2-3,TRBD1,TRBV23-1,ASSQPGQSTDTQY
-,TRBJ1-5,-,TRBV9,ASSVQGNQPQH
-,TRBJ2-3,-,TRBV6-1,ASTLAPADTQY
-,TRBJ2-2,-,TRBV30,AWSVGQHTGELF
once,TRBJ1-6,-,TRBV13,ASSFGGSPLH
-,TRBJ1-1,-,TRBV18,ASSSGQGRTTEAF
-,TRBJ2-5,TRBD2,TRBV7-6,ASSAAGDRGETQY
few,TRBJ2-3,TRBD2,TRBV6-1,ASSGVAGRGTDTQY
-,TRBJ2-7,-,TRBV27,ASKPGQGDAYEQY
-,TRBJ2-7,TRBD2,TRBV27,ASSQTSGSGYEQY
-,TRBJ1-1,TRBD1,TRBV10-3,ASSSGQGEAF
few,TRBJ1-6,-,TRBV30,AWTPPGVGNSPLH